Listed below are T cell receptor beta chains from one sample, sequenced in a study of T cells after yellow fever vaccination. Each CDR3 protein gets one entry after TCRdb re-called the 5' RACE reads with MiXCR. The sample comprises 620,000 or so distinct CDR3 sequences, more than 9% of which are singletons, and 14% to 15% rests with the top ten. The sequences come from PBMCs, collected on the day of the yellow fever booster vaccination. The source of these receptors is a man in his thirties or forties who received the YFV17D yellow fever vaccine. Both conserved end residues are part of each CDR3. Fields, in order: CDR3 protein, CDR3 DNA, V gene, J gene, D gene, clone size. A D gene is named only where the DNA matches it firmly. Clone size, where shown, is once, few, many, or a class for clones that have expanded.

CDR3 protein: CASSPYQVGPTEAFF
CDR3 DNA: TGTGCCAGCAGTCCCTACCAGGTAGGCCCGACTGAAGCTTTCTTT
V gene: TRBV27
J gene: TRBJ1-1
D gene: .
clone size: .

CDR3 protein: CSSPRANEQFF
CDR3 DNA: TGCAGTTCCCCGAGGGCGAATGAGCAGTTCTTC
V gene: TRBV20-1
J gene: TRBJ2-1
D gene: .
clone size: .

CDR3 protein: CASSLAQGNSPLHF
CDR3 DNA: TGTGCCAGCAGTTTAGCACAGGGGAATTCACCCCTCCACTTT
V gene: TRBV12-3/TRBV12-4
J gene: TRBJ1-6
D gene: TRBD1
clone size: few

CDR3 protein: CSADLRLVSYNEQFF
CDR3 DNA: TGCAGTGCAGACCTCAGACTAGTCTCCTACAATGAGCAGTTCTTC
V gene: TRBV20-1
J gene: TRBJ2-1
D gene: .
clone size: few

CDR3 protein: CASTEIGGTTEAFF
CDR3 DNA: TGTGCCAGCACAGAAATCGGGGGGACCACTGAAGCTTTCTTT
V gene: TRBV2
J gene: TRBJ1-1
D gene: .
clone size: .

CDR3 protein: CASSLWWDRVSNIQYF
CDR3 DNA: TGTGCCAGCAGCTTATGGTGGGACAGGGTATCAAACATTCAGTACTTC
V gene: TRBV7-2
J gene: TRBJ2-4
D gene: TRBD1
clone size: few

CDR3 protein: CASSLGANIQYF
CDR3 DNA: TGTGCCAGCAGCTTGGGGGCCAACATTCAGTACTTC
V gene: TRBV7-9
J gene: TRBJ2-4
D gene: .
clone size: few

CDR3 protein: CASSLVADSYNEQFF
CDR3 DNA: TGTGCCAGCAGCTTAGTAGCGGACTCCTACAATGAGCAGTTCTTC
V gene: TRBV7-2
J gene: TRBJ2-1
D gene: .
clone size: many

CDR3 protein: CASSLWTGPYEQYF
CDR3 DNA: TGTGCCAGCAGCTTATGGACGGGCCCCTACGAGCAGTACTTC
V gene: TRBV7-2
J gene: TRBJ2-7
D gene: .
clone size: .

CDR3 protein: CASSLGPDFNSPLHF
CDR3 DNA: TGTGCCAGCAGCTTAGGTCCGGACTTTAATTCACCCCTCCACTTT
V gene: TRBV7-2
J gene: TRBJ1-6
D gene: .
clone size: .

CDR3 protein: CASSWRAALFTDTQYF
CDR3 DNA: TGTGCCAGCAGCTGGCGGGCTGCCCTTTTCACAGATACGCAGTATTTT
V gene: TRBV7-2
J gene: TRBJ2-3
D gene: .
clone size: .

CDR3 protein: CATSGTSGINEQFF
CDR3 DNA: TGTGCCACCTCCGGGACTAGCGGGATCAATGAGCAGTTCTTC
V gene: TRBV24-1
J gene: TRBJ2-1
D gene: TRBD2
clone size: few

CDR3 protein: CSVQEKPYEQYF
CDR3 DNA: TGCAGCGTACAGGAAAAACCCTACGAGCAGTACTTC
V gene: TRBV29-1
J gene: TRBJ2-7
D gene: .
clone size: .

CDR3 protein: CSAGGNDQPQHF
CDR3 DNA: TGCAGCGCCGGCGGGAACGATCAGCCCCAGCATTTT
V gene: TRBV29-1
J gene: TRBJ1-5
D gene: .
clone size: .

CDR3 protein: CASSSRGAVSYEQYF
CDR3 DNA: TGTGCCAGCAGCTCTAGGGGGGCGGTATCCTACGAGCAGTACTTC
V gene: TRBV28
J gene: TRBJ2-7
D gene: .
clone size: .

CDR3 protein: CASSPLPGQGITDTQYF
CDR3 DNA: TGTGCCAGCTCACCACTCCCGGGACAGGGGATCACAGATACGCAGTATTTT
V gene: TRBV18
J gene: TRBJ2-3
D gene: TRBD1
clone size: .

CDR3 protein: CALSGAPLFNEQFF
CDR3 DNA: TGTGCCTTAAGCGGAGCTCCCCTGTTTAATGAGCAGTTCTTC
V gene: TRBV30
J gene: TRBJ2-1
D gene: .
clone size: .

CDR3 protein: CASSLAFGGFRDTYNEQFF
CDR3 DNA: TGCGCCAGCAGCTTGGCCTTCGGGGGGTTTCGGGACACCTACAATGAGCAGTTCTTC
V gene: TRBV5-1
J gene: TRBJ2-1
D gene: .
clone size: .

CDR3 protein: CASSPPQVFGRAENIQYF
CDR3 DNA: TGTGCCAGCTCACCACCCCAAGTCTTCGGGAGGGCCGAAAACATTCAGTACTTC
V gene: TRBV18
J gene: TRBJ2-4
D gene: TRBD2
clone size: few

CDR3 protein: CAAPVRFSGGSYNEQFF
CDR3 DNA: TGTGCCGCCCCGGTGAGATTTAGCGGGGGCTCCTACAATGAGCAGTTCTTC
V gene: TRBV10-3
J gene: TRBJ2-1
D gene: TRBD2
clone size: few

CDR3 protein: CASSSTGTTYYGYTF
CDR3 DNA: TGCGCCAGCAGCAGCACCGGGACAACTTACTATGGCTACACCTTC
V gene: TRBV5-1
J gene: TRBJ1-2
D gene: .
clone size: many

CDR3 protein: CSAREVRESYNEQFF
CDR3 DNA: TGCAGTGCTAGAGAGGTGCGGGAGTCCTACAATGAGCAGTTCTTC
V gene: TRBV20-1
J gene: TRBJ2-1
D gene: TRBD2
clone size: few

CDR3 protein: CASSLATGRYEQYF
CDR3 DNA: TGCGCCAGCAGCTTGGCGACAGGGAGGTACGAGCAGTACTTC
V gene: TRBV5-1
J gene: TRBJ2-7
D gene: .
clone size: .

CDR3 protein: CASSTTGTSGTTISWGTYNEQFF
CDR3 DNA: TGTGCCAGCAGCACCACCGGGACTAGCGGTACTACCATCTCTTGGGGCACCTACAATGAGCAGTTCTTC
V gene: TRBV18
J gene: TRBJ2-1
D gene: TRBD2
clone size: .

CDR3 protein: CASSPGTSGRALEQFF
CDR3 DNA: TGCGCCAGCAGCCCGGGGACTAGCGGGAGGGCCCTTGAGCAGTTCTTC
V gene: TRBV4-3
J gene: TRBJ2-1
D gene: TRBD2
clone size: few